One sample yielded the 16 T cell receptor beta chains listed below, sequenced in a study of a mutant IDH1 vaccine in newly diagnosed glioma. Sequencing was performed with immunoSEQ multiplex PCR; in TCRdb, only in-frame clones are kept and a portion is missing. The sample includes fewer than 70,000 clones, more than 75% of them seen just once. Noted time point: week 35, safety follow-up. With topical imiquimod, each dose of the vaccine consisted of 300 ug of mutant IDH1 20-mer peptide. Antigens of these TCRs are unknown. The specimen was PBMCs, collected from a glioma patient whose treatment included an IDH1 peptide vaccine. The receptors derive from a man aged 30 to 39 with glioma.

CDR3 in DNA: TGTGCCAGCAGTTTAAGGGCCAGCAATCAGCCCCAGCATTTT. Translating it yields CASSLRASNQPQHF. The chain combines TRBV27 with TRBJ1-5; D remains ambiguous. V was clipped by 2 bases and J by 1 base, with 6 bases between them. CDR1 and CDR2 from the germline V gene are MNHEY and SMNVEV (reference sequence). The CDR3 totals 14 residues.

The CDR3 region is CASRKTGGPGELFF. For the CDR3, the DNA is TGTGCCAGCAGGAAGACAGGGGGCCCCGGGGAGCTGTTTTTT. The chain is built from TRBV5-6 and TRBJ2-2; 10 bases map to TRBD1. CDR1 SGHDT and CDR2 YYEEEE come from the germline V gene. The CDR3 has 14 residues. Unmatched junction bases numbered 4, after V lost 5 bases and J lost 6 bases.

This sequence joins TRBV4-1 and TRBJ1-4; maybe TRBD1 (5 bases). The CDR3 is 15 amino acids. Germline V gives CDR1 MGHRA, CDR2 YSYEKL. V lost 3 bases, J lost 12 bases, and 20 bases lay in between. Written as DNA, the CDR3 is TGCGCCAGCAGCCACGCCTGGGGGGATCAGTTGGAACTGTTTTTT. It specifies CASSHAWGDQLELFF.

This clone was observed once. The V call is TRBV28, the J call TRBJ2-2; D is unclear. V shed 4 bases and J shed 4 bases, with 7 bases lying between them. The germline gives CDR1 MDHEN, CDR2 SYDVKM. The CDR3 contains 13 residues. The chain's CDR3 is CASSSYTTGELFF. The DNA for the CDR3 is TGTGCCAGCAGTTCCTACACCACCGGGGAGCTGTTTTTT.

This chain connects TRBV10-3 to TRBJ2-2, with a tentative D call TRBD2 (5 bases). This CDR3 spans 16 amino acids. The germline V gene encodes CDR1 ENHRY and CDR2 SYGVKD. The V gene lost 7 bases and the J gene lost 0 bases, with 15 bases spanning the gap. This CDR3 reads CAIKDGTSTNTGELFF. CDR3 coding DNA: TGTGCCATCAAAGACGGTACTAGTACGAACACCGGGGAGCTGTTTTTT.

CDR3 amino acids: CAWSGGGGGDEQYF. The CDR3 coding sequence is TGTGCCTGGAGTGGGGGGGGAGGGGGCGACGAGCAGTACTTC. The chain combines TRBV30 with TRBJ2-7; D could derive from TRBD1 or TRBD2 (7 bases each). Trimming removed 1 base at V and 5 bases at J, with 15 bases between. The CDR3 runs to 14 residues. The germline V gene has CDR1 GTSNPN and CDR2 SVGIG (reference sequence).

The V gene is TRBV7-6, the J gene TRBJ2-5, with 9 bases fitting TRBD2. The length of the CDR3 is 16 residues. V lost 3 bases, J lost 4 bases, and 9 bases stayed unmatched. Germline CDR1 and CDR2: SGHVS and FNYEAQ. CDR3 sequence (DNA): TGTGCCAGCAGCTTGGCGGGAGGGCCGGTAGGAGAGACCCAGTACTTC. It specifies CASSLAGGPVGETQYF.

This chain joins TRBV14 and TRBJ1-6; a possible D gene is TRBD1 (6 bases). CDR1 is SGHDN and CDR2 is FVKESK in the germline V gene. CDR3 length: 15 residues. Deletions cut 1 base from V and 10 bases from J, with 14 bases between. The CDR3 reads CASSQVGGARSPLHF. CDR3 nucleotide sequence: TGTGCCAGCAGCCAAGTGGGGGGCGCACGGTCACCCCTCCACTTT.

This clone was counted once. This chain joins TRBV5-1 and TRBJ1-3; 7 bases match TRBD1. The J segment lost 4 bases and the V segment lost 4 bases, leaving 5 bases of the junction unmatched. This CDR3 has 14 amino acids. The germline CDR1 and CDR2 sequences are SGHRS and YFSETQ. CDR3 region: CASSATGPGNTIYF. CDR3 in DNA: TGCGCCAGCAGCGCGACAGGGCCGGGAAACACCATATATTTT.

The CDR3 sequence: CASSLKQGIVAEAFF. The DNA for the CDR3 is TGTGCCAGCAGCTTGAAACAGGGAATCGTGGCTGAAGCTTTCTTT. This chain joins TRBV5-4 and TRBJ1-1; maybe TRBD1 (6 bases). The CDR3 is made up of 15 amino acids. CDR1 is SGHNT and CDR2 is YYREEE in the germline V gene (reference sequence). Between the trimmed V and J ends, which lost 1 base and 6 bases, there was a span of 16 bases. The full variable domain, in which reference TRBV5-4 and TRBJ1-1 provide the parts outside the CDR3, is ETGVTQSPTHLIKTRGQQVTLRCSSQSGHNTVSWYQQALGQGPQFIFQYYREEENGRGNFPPRFSGLQFPNYSSELNVNALELDDSALYLCASSLKQGIVAEAFFGQGTRLTVV.

The chain couples TRBV7-7 to TRBJ1-4, with 8 bases identical to TRBD1. V shed 6 bases, J shed 3 bases, and the junction held 6 bases outside the gene matches. The CDR3 is 15 residues long. The germline CDR1 and CDR2 sequences are SSHAT and FNYEAQ (reference sequence). The CDR3 is CASRPGTGANEKLFF. The DNA for the CDR3 is TGTGCCAGCAGACCAGGGACAGGAGCTAATGAAAAACTGTTTTTT.

The chain couples TRBV21-1 to TRBJ2-7; the table calls TRBD2, which could not be checked here. TRBV21-1 is classified as a pseudogene. CDR3 length equals 15 residues. This CDR3 reads CASTTKRGAFYEQYF. The CDR3 nucleotides read TGTGCCAGCACCACTAAGCGGGGGGCCTTCTACGAGCAGTACTTC.

The CDR3 protein is CASIETGPSSLYSNQPQHF. CDR3 DNA sequence: TGTGCCAGTATTGAGACAGGGCCCTCTTCTCTCTATAGCAATCAGCCCCAGCATTTT. This sequence joins TRBV19 and TRBJ1-5, with 7 positions matching TRBD1. CDR3 length: 19 residues. The V and J ends lost 7 bases and 0 bases, in that order; junction bases with no gene match: 18. From germline, CDR1 is LNHDA and CDR2 SQIVND (reference sequence).

This chain connects TRBV4-3 to TRBJ2-1; D gene unclear. CDR3 length: 12 amino acids. CDR1 is LGHNA, CDR2 YSLEER, per germline. V lost 3 bases and J 12 bases, leaving 12 bases between the germline ends. CDR3 DNA sequence: TGCGCCAGCAGCCATTACCTTAGTGGGCAGTTCTTC. Protein sequence: CASSHYLSGQFF.

The chain combines TRBV7-2 with TRBJ2-7, with 7 bases identical to TRBD2. CDR3 length equals 16 residues. After removal of 5 bases from V and 1 base from J, the junction contained 11 bases not matched to a gene. The germline gives CDR1 SGHTA, CDR2 FQGNSA. The CDR3 region is CASSPRDYEGSYEQYF. The CDR3 DNA sequence: TGTGCCAGCAGCCCCCGGGACTACGAAGGGTCCTACGAGCAGTACTTC. The variable domain in full, with the rest retrieved from reference TRBV7-2 and TRBJ2-7, is GAGVSQSPSNKVTEKGKDVELRCDPISGHTALYWYRQSLGQGLEFLIYFQGNSAPDKSGLPSDRFSAERTGGSVSTLTIQRTQQEDSAVYLCASSPRDYEGSYEQYFGPGTRLTVT.

The J gene is TRBJ2-1, the V gene TRBV11-2; 11 bases match TRBD2. Germline-derived CDR1 and CDR2 are SGHAT and FQNNGV. This CDR3 comprises 16 residues. V gave up 4 bases and J gave up 10 bases; unmatched junction bases: 12. CDR3 nucleotide sequence: TGTGCCAGCAGCTCACAAATAGCGGGAGGGCGGGCCGAGCAGTTCTTC. Amino acid sequence: CASSSQIAGGRAEQFF.